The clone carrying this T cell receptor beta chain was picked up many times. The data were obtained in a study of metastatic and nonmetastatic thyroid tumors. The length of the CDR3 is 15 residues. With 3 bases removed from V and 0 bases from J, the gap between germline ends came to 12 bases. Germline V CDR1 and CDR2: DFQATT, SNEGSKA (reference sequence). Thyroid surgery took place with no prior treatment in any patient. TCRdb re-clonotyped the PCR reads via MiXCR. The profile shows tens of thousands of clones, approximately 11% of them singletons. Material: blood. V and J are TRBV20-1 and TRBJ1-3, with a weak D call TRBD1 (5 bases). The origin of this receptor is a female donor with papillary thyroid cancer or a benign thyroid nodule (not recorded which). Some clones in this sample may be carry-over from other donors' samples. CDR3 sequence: CSARGEHDSGNTIYF. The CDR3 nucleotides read TGCAGTGCTAGGGGGGAACATGACTCTGGAAACACCATATATTTT.